The clone carrying this T cell receptor beta chain was recorded many times. Its specificity is not known. This record belongs to a study of breast tumors, draining lymph nodes, adjacent tissues. TCRdb reprocessed the multiplex PCR reads with MiXCR, giving one entry per CDR3 protein. This sample has 55,000 to 75,000 distinct CDR3 sequences, with less than 45% found just once. Whole-study findings and limits: Tumors had less TCR diversity than lymph nodes, more than nontumor tissue. The data were judged consistent with most tumor T cells coming from lymph node and expanding in tumor.

Sequencing was done on a sample of breast tumor tissue. This receptor was obtained from a female donor with breast cancer. Some clones in this sample may be carry-over from other donors' samples.

The CDR3 protein is CSARDSRLHYGYTF. The CDR3 DNA reads as TGCAGTGCTAGGGACAGTCGTTTGCACTATGGCTACACCTTC. The genes are TRBV20-1 and TRBJ1-2; D is possibly TRBD1 (6 bases). CDR1 and CDR2 (germline): DFQATT, SNEGSKA (reference sequence). The length of the CDR3 is 14 residues. V was trimmed by 3 bases and J by 3 bases, leaving 14 bases between them.